This T cell receptor (beta chain) derives from a study of T cells in Graves' hyperthyroidism and ophthalmopathy. General observations from the study: Within blood appeared most thyroid clonotypes that had expanded above 0.001.

There are many counts of this clonotype. The antigen remains undetermined. RNA transcripts provided the source from which TCR beta CDR3 regions were amplified. During a first-round RT-PCR of the TCR CDR3, the HTBI primer set was used. Using its own MiXCR run on the multiplex PCR reads, TCRdb lists one record per CDR3 protein. The sample carries around 690,000 distinct CDR3 sequences, 15% to 20% recorded once. V lost 3 bases, J lost 6 bases, and 6 bases stayed unmatched. From germline, CDR1 is GTSNPN and CDR2 SVGIG (reference sequence). The CDR3 is 13 residues long. Sequenced: blood. The V gene is TRBV30, the J gene TRBJ2-7; 9 nucleotides agree with TRBD2. The receptor was derived from a man aged 50 or older with Graves' hyperthyroidism. The CDR3 sequence is CAWSPSGTGEQYF. The CDR3 bases are TGTGCCTGGAGCCCTAGCGGGACGGGCGAGCAGTACTTC. The entire variable domain, with the rest obtained from reference TRBV30 and TRBJ2-7, is as follows: SQTIHQWPATLVQPVGSPLSLECTVEGTSNPNLYWYRQAAGRGLQLLFYSVGIGQISSEVPQNLSASRPQDRQFILSSKKLLLSDSGFYLCAWSPSGTGEQYFGPGTRLTVT.